A selection of T cell receptor beta chains follows, all from one sample in a study of Graves' ophthalmopathy and Graves' hyperthyroidism. Using its own MiXCR run on the multiplex PCR reads, TCRdb lists one record per CDR3 protein. Of hundreds of thousands of distinct CDR3 sequences in the sample, roughly two fifths were seen once. Sequenced sample: peripheral blood. All receptors come from an adult man with Graves' ophthalmopathy. CDR3s include the opening cysteine and the closing phenylalanine or tryptophan. Fields, in order: V gene, CDR3 protein.

v_call: TRBV29-1; cdr3_aa: CSVRDRDLNYGYTF
v_call: TRBV20-1; cdr3_aa: CSLWTGTEEYPQHF
v_call: TRBV19; cdr3_aa: CASRTGRGDNQPQHF
v_call: TRBV7-8; cdr3_aa: CASSGRDFHTQYF
v_call: TRBV7-3; cdr3_aa: CASSLTSSGPRLF
v_call: TRBV5-1; cdr3_aa: CASSKDRGTFDEQYF
v_call: TRBV14; cdr3_aa: CASSPTNRGEQYF
v_call: TRBV24-1; cdr3_aa: CATSGGGRTEAF
v_call: TRBV15; cdr3_aa: CATSRDRDSKETQYF
v_call: TRBV4-1; cdr3_aa: CASSPTAMNTEAFF
v_call: TRBV7-9; cdr3_aa: CASSTEYGYTF
v_call: TRBV2; cdr3_aa: CASSAREVLNQPQHF
v_call: TRBV18; cdr3_aa: CASSPPGRTETQYF
v_call: TRBV20-1; cdr3_aa: CSARDGGGNYGYTF
v_call: TRBV10-3; cdr3_aa: CASKQDSNQPQHF
v_call: TRBV25-1; cdr3_aa: CASSFSGDGTIYF
v_call: TRBV10-2; cdr3_aa: CASSDVREYTF
v_call: TRBV7-6; cdr3_aa: CASSSPWGSGRVGTQYF
v_call: TRBV9; cdr3_aa: CASNPASTGELFF
v_call: TRBV18; cdr3_aa: CASSPGGSRTEAFF
v_call: TRBV20-1; cdr3_aa: CSARDRLALFTYEQYF
v_call: TRBV5-8; cdr3_aa: CASRPDRVNEQYF
v_call: TRBV19; cdr3_aa: CASRGFGNQPQHF
v_call: TRBV9; cdr3_aa: CASSQEPSWRGTDTEAFF
v_call: TRBV10-3; cdr3_aa: CAIRADREGYEQYF
v_call: TRBV20-1; cdr3_aa: CSARVGGPSYEQYF
v_call: TRBV7-2; cdr3_aa: CASSLGPAGANVLTF
v_call: TRBV6-1; cdr3_aa: CASRPRTHTEPPSYEQYF
v_call: TRBV7-2; cdr3_aa: CASTPGQGRNQPQHF
v_call: TRBV10-3; cdr3_aa: CASSERAPEAFF
v_call: TRBV19; cdr3_aa: CATDLGGPTEAFF
v_call: TRBV11-2; cdr3_aa: CASSPRDTNTEAFF
v_call: TRBV15; cdr3_aa: CATSRPPRADDSYEQYF
v_call: TRBV7-7; cdr3_aa: CASSSNRGTGELFF
v_call: TRBV20-1; cdr3_aa: CSASGHGTGIMDEQYF
v_call: TRBV27; cdr3_aa: CASSPPGRTSYEQYF
v_call: TRBV9; cdr3_aa: CASSPTYSNQPQHF
v_call: TRBV2; cdr3_aa: CASSKTTVSETQYF
v_call: TRBV4-1; cdr3_aa: CASSQGRQGQQYF
v_call: TRBV4-1; cdr3_aa: CASSQRMFMQGTEETQYF
v_call: TRBV29-1; cdr3_aa: CSYEQGAYGYTF
v_call: TRBV10-3; cdr3_aa: CASSEAPAGGNTGELFF
v_call: TRBV9; cdr3_aa: CASSVGLARTGELFF
v_call: TRBV19; cdr3_aa: CASSIRQGSYEQYF
v_call: TRBV7-9; cdr3_aa: CASSRGPNSYKSPLHF
v_call: TRBV4-3; cdr3_aa: CASSQDQGTGAFF
v_call: TRBV12-3/TRBV12-4; cdr3_aa: CASSQTGRSYEQYF
v_call: TRBV6-1; cdr3_aa: CASRAENTGELFF
v_call: TRBV7-8; cdr3_aa: CASSLAVTSPNTGELFF
v_call: TRBV7-8; cdr3_aa: CASSLLDRGAGELFF
v_call: TRBV7-9; cdr3_aa: CASSATGARAFF
v_call: TRBV7-8; cdr3_aa: CASRSGQDQPQHF
v_call: TRBV25-1; cdr3_aa: CASSGTGNGQPQHF